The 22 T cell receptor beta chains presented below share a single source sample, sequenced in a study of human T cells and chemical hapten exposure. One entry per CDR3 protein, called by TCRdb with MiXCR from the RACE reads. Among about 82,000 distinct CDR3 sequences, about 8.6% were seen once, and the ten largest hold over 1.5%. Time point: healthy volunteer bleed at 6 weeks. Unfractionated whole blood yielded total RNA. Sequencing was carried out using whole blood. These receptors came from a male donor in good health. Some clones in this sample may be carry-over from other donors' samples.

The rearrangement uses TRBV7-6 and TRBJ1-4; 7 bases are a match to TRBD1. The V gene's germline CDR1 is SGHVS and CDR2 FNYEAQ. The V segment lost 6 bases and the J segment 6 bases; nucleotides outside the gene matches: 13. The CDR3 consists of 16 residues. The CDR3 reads CASRNGRTGKDEKLFF. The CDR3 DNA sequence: TGTGCCAGCAGAAACGGACGGACAGGAAAGGATGAAAAACTGTTTTTT. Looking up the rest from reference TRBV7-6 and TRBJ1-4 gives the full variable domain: GAGVSQSPRYKVTKRGQDVALRCDPISGHVSLYWYRQALGQGPEFLTYFNYEAQQDKSGLPNDRFSAERPEGSISTLTIQRTEQRDSAMYRCASRNGRTGKDEKLFFGSGTQLSVL.

CDR3 in amino acids: CASSFEGHYGYTF. CDR3 sequence (DNA): TGTGCCAGCAGTTTCGAGGGGCACTATGGCTACACCTTC. The chain uses TRBV12-3 or TRBV12-4 and TRBJ1-2, with a tentative D call TRBD1 (5 bases). The CDR3 sequence is 13 residues long. Trimming removed 3 bases from V and 3 bases from J, with 8 bases in between.

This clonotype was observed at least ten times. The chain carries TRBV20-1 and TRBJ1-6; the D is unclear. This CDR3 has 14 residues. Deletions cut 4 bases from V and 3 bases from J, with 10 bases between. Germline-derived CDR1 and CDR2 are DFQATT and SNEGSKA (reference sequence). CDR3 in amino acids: CSATEYIYNSPLHF. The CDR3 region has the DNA TGCAGTGCTACCGAATACATCTATAATTCACCCCTCCACTTT.

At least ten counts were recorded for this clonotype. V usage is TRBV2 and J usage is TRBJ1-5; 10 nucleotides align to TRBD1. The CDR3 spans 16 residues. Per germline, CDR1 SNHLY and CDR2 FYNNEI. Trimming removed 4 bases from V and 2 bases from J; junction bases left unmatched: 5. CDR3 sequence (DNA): TGTGCCAGCAGTGGGACAGGGGGTAGTGGCAATCAGCCCCAGCATTTT. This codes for CASSGTGGSGNQPQHF. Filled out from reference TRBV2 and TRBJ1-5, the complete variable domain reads EPEVTQTPSHQVTQMGQEVILRCVPISNHLYFYWYRQILGQKVEFLVSFYNNEISEKSEIFDDQFSVERPDGSNFTLKIRSTKLEDSAMYFCASSGTGGSGNQPQHFGDGTRLSIL.

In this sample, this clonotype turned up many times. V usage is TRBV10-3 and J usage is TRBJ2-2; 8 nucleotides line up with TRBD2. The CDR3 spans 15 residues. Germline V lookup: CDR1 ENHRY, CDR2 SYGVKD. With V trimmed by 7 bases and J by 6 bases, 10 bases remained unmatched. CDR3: CAINTGGEVAGELFF. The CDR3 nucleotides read TGTGCCATCAACACGGGAGGGGAAGTGGCCGGGGAGCTGTTTTTT.

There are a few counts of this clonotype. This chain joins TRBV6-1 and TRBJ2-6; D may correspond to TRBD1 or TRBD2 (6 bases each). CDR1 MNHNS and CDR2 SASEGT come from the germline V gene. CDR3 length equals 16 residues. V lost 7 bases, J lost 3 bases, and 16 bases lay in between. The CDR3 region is CASTESGGLGANVLTF. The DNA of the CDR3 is TGTGCCAGCACCGAAAGTGGGGGGCTTGGGGCCAACGTCCTGACTTTC.

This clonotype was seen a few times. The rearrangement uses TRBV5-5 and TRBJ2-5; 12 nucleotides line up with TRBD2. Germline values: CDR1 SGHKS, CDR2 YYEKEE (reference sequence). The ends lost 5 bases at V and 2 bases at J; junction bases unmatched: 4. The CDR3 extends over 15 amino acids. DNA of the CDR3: TGTGCCAGCAGTAAGGGACTAGCGGGTCAAGAGACCCAGTACTTC. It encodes CASSKGLAGQETQYF.

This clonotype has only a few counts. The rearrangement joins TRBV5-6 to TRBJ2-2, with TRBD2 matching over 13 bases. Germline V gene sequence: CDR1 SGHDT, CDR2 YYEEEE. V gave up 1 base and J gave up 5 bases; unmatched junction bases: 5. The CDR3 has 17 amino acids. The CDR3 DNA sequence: TGTGCCAGCAGCTTGAGGACTAGCGGGAGTTGGACCGGGGAGCTGTTTTTT. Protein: CASSLRTSGSWTGELFF. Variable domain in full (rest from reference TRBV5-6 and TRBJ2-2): DAGVTQSPTHLIKTRGQQVTLRCSPKSGHDTVSWYQQALGQGPQFIFQYYEEEERQRGNFPDRFSGHQFPNYSSELNVNALLLGDSALYLCASSLRTSGSWTGELFFGEGSRLTVL.

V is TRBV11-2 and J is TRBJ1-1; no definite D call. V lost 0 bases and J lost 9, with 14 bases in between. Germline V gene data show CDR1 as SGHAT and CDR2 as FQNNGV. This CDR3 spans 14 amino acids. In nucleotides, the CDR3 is TGTGCCAGCAGCTTAGATGGGGTCTCGGCGCAAGCTTTCTTT. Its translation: CASSLDGVSAQAFF.

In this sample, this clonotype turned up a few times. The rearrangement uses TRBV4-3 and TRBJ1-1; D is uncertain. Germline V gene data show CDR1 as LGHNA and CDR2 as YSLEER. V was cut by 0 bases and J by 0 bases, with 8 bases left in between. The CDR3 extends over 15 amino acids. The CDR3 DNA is TGCGCCAGCAGCCAAGATGAGAACGTGAACACTGAAGCTTTCTTT. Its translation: CASSQDENVNTEAFF.

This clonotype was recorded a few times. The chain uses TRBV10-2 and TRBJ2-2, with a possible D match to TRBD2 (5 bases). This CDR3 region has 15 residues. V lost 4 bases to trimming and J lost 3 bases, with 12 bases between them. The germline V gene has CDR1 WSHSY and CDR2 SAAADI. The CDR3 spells CASSGFRGYTGELFF. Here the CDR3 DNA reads TGCGCCAGCAGTGGATTTCGGGGTTACACCGGGGAGCTGTTTTTT.

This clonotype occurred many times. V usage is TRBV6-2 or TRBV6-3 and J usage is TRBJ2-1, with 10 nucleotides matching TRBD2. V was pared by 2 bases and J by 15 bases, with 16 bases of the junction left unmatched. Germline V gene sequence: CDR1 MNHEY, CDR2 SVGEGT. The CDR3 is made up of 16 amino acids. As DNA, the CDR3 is TGTGCCAGCAGTTACCCTCGGACTAGCGGAGTCTTTTTTAGGTTCTTC. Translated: CASSYPRTSGVFFRFF.

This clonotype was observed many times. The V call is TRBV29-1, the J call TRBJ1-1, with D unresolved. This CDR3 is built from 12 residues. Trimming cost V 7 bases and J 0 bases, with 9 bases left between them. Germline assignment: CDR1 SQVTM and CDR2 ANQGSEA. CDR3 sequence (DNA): TGCAGCGCCACCTCAATGAACACTGAAGCTTTCTTT. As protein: CSATSMNTEAFF.

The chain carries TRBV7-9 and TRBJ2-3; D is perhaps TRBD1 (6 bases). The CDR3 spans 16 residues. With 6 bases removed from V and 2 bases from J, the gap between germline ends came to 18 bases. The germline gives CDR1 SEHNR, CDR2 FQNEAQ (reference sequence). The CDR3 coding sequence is TGTGCCAGCAGAACAAAACAGGGACCAATCACAGATACGCAGTATTTT. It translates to CASRTKQGPITDTQYF.

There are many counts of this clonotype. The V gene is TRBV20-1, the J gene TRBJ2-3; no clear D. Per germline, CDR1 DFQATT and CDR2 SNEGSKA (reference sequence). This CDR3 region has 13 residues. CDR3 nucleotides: TGCTCCGGCACACACCCGGGCACAGATACGCAGTATTTT. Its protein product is CSGTHPGTDTQYF.

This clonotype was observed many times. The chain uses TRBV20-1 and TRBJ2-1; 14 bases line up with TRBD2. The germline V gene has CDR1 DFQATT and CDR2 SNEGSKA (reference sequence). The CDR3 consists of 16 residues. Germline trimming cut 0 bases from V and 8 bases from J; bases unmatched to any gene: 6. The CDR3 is CSARDRLAGGRDEQFF. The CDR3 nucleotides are TGCAGTGCTAGAGACCGACTAGCGGGGGGGAGAGATGAGCAGTTCTTC.

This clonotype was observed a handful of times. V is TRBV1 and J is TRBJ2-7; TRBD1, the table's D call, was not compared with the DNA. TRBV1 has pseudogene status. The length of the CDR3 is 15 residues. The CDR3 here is CTSSQGRGQFYEQYF. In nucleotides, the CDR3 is TGCACCAGCAGCCAAGGGAGGGGGCAGTTCTACGAGCAGTACTTC.

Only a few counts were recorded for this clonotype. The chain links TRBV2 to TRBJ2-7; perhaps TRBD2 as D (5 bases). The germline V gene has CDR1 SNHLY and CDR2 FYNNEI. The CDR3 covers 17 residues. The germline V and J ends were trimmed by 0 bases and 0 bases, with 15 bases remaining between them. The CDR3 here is CASSEALPRLASYEQYF. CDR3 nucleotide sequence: TGTGCCAGCAGTGAAGCGCTTCCCCGGCTAGCCTCCTACGAGCAGTACTTC.

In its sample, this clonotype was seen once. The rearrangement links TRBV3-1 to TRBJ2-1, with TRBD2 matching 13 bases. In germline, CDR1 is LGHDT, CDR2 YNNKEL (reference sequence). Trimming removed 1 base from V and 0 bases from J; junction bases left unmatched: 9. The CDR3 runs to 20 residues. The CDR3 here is CASSQVVLAGGKSSYNEQFF. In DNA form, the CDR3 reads TGTGCCAGCAGCCAAGTCGTACTAGCGGGGGGGAAGAGCTCCTACAATGAGCAGTTCTTC.

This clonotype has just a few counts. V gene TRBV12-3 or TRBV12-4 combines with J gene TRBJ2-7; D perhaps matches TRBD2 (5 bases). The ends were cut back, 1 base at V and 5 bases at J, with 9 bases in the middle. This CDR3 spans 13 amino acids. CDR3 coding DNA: TGTGCCAGCAGTTTAGGGACTGGCGACGAGCAGTACTTC. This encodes CASSLGTGDEQYF.

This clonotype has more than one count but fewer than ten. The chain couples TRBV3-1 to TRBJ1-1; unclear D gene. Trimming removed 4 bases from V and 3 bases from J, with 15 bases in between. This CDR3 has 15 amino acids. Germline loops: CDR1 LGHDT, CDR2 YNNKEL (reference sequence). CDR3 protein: CASSRKRVSHTEAFF. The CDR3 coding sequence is TGTGCCAGCAGCCGCAAACGGGTCAGTCACACTGAAGCTTTCTTT.

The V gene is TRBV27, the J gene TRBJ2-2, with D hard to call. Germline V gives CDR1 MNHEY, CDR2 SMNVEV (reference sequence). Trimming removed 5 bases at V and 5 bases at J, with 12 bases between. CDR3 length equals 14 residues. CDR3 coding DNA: TGTGCCAGCAGTCCTTCGTCTGGTACCGGGGAGCTGTTTTTT. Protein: CASSPSSGTGELFF.